This T cell receptor (beta chain) comes out of a study of blood T cell repertoires in COVID-19. In the study overall: Whether acute or convalescent, the COVID-19 samples came from the United States, Italy and Spain.

Source study methods: The assay estimated nucleated cells by amplifying reference gene primers. The repertoire was sequenced with immunoSEQ multiplex PCR; TCRdb's copy has only in-frame clones and lacks some. That table gives V, J and clone size, and the DNA gave D and trimming. The repertoire has about 210,000 clones, about 88% of them found once; the top ten carry more than 1.5%. CDR3 length: 16 amino acids. The V segment lost 4 bases and the J segment 5 bases; nucleotides outside the gene matches: 15. CDR1 and CDR2 (germline): SGHRS, YFSETQ. The specimen sequenced was peripheral blood. The rearrangement links TRBV5-1 to TRBJ2-7; 7 nucleotides match TRBD2. The TCR originated in a man aged 65-85 years with acute or convalescent COVID-19. The CDR3 DNA reads as TGCGCCAGCAGCCTCGGGGGGACGGGAGTTCCAGACGAGCAGTACTTC. Its translation: CASSLGGTGVPDEQYF.